This T cell receptor beta chain was sequenced in a study of identical twins. About this clonotype itself: Its antigen remains unknown.

Study-level results: The abundant beta clonotypes from cord blood had fewer insertions, and memory repertoires had none of this. Cross-sectional statistical analysis, not tracking of the same donors, underpinned the conclusions. Where beta out-of-frame sequences were concerned, excess twin sharing was weaker.

CDR1 is SGHRS and CDR2 is YFSETQ in the germline V gene. The trim removed 4 bases at V and 6 bases at J, leaving 12 bases unmatched. The CDR3 has 15 residues. Unique molecular identifiers were present on cDNA, and template switching added a universal primer site. TCRdb independently ran MiXCR on the 5' RACE reads; one entry per CDR3 protein. This sample has more than 650,000 distinct CDR3 sequences; approximately 6.1% occur once, and the top ten carry around 1.7%. This clonotype was sampled from a man aged 18 to 30 in good health. The specimen sequenced was naive T cells sorted from blood. V is TRBV5-1 and J is TRBJ2-7; 8 positions match TRBD1. The CDR3 here is CASSPEIGTGLEQYF. The CDR3 DNA sequence: TGCGCCAGCAGCCCAGAAATCGGGACAGGTCTCGAGCAGTACTTC. Based on the CDR3 plus reference TRBV5-1 and TRBJ2-7, the full variable domain is KAGVTQTPRYLIKTRGQQVTLSCSPISGHRSVSWYQQTPGQGLQFLFEYFSETQRNKGNFPGRFSGRQFSNSRSEMNVSTLELGDSALYLCASSPEIGTGLEQYFGPGTRLTVT.